This passage covers 16 T cell receptor beta chains from one sample sequenced in a study of identical twins. TCRdb fed the 5' RACE reads into MiXCR, producing one record per CDR3 protein. This table has 350,000 or so distinct CDR3 sequences, over 9% appearing once. These records were also assigned to another study, of yellow fever vaccine responses in identical twins.

Material: CD8+ T cells sorted from blood. The receptor source for this set is a woman in her late teens or twenties in good health.

This clonotype showed up just a few times. The genes are TRBV28 and TRBJ2-5, with TRBD2 matching over 14 bases. Germline CDR1 MDHEN, CDR2 SYDVKM. J was trimmed by 6 bases and V by 5 bases; bases with no gene match: 17. This CDR3 spans 19 amino acids. The CDR3 sequence: CASSAGRDRTSGRKKTQYF. CDR3 nucleotide sequence: TGTGCCAGCAGTGCAGGGCGGGATAGGACTAGCGGGAGGAAAAAGACCCAGTACTTC.

This clonotype has a handful of counts. An end of the junction differs from the germline gene, which may be a read error. The chain couples TRBV20-1 to TRBJ2-1; 10 positions agree with TRBD2. CDR1 DFQATT and CDR2 SNEGSKA come from the germline V gene (reference sequence). This CDR3 has 14 amino acids. The CDR3 region is CSARAGGPSNEQFF. The CDR3 bases are TGCAGTGCAAGAGCGGGAGGGCCCTCCAATGAGCAGTTCTTC.

This chain links TRBV7-6 with TRBJ2-5; tentatively, D is TRBD1 (5 bases). The length of the CDR3 is 13 residues. Between the trimmed V and J ends, which lost 2 bases and 4 bases, there was a span of 8 bases. CDR1 SGHVS and CDR2 FNYEAQ come from the germline V gene. This CDR3 reads CASSLFRVETQYF. For the CDR3, the DNA is TGTGCCAGCAGCTTATTCAGGGTAGAGACCCAGTACTTC. The variable domain in full, completed from reference TRBV7-6 and TRBJ2-5, reads GAGVSQSPRYKVTKRGQDVALRCDPISGHVSLYWYRQALGQGPEFLTYFNYEAQQDKSGLPNDRFSAERPEGSISTLTIQRTEQRDSAMYRCASSLFRVETQYFGPGTRLLVL.

This clonotype occurred many times. The J gene is TRBJ2-1, the V gene TRBV12-3 or TRBV12-4; 12 nucleotides agree with TRBD1. CDR3 length: 16 residues. After removal of 4 bases from V and 9 bases from J, the junction contained 10 bases not matched to a gene. As DNA, the CDR3 is TGTGCCAGCAGTTCCCGCCGGGACAGGGGGCTTCGTGAGCAGTTCTTC. The encoded protein is CASSSRRDRGLREQFF.

The table lists this clonotype with a few counts. The chain joins TRBV4-1 to TRBJ1-3; perhaps TRBD1 as D (6 bases). Germline CDR1 MGHRA, CDR2 YSYEKL. The CDR3 extends over 15 amino acids. V was cut by 2 bases and J by 0 bases, with 8 bases left in between. CDR3 protein: CASSQTGSSGNTIYF. CDR3 nucleotide sequence: TGCGCCAGCAGCCAAACAGGGAGCTCTGGAAACACCATATATTTT.

J is TRBJ2-3 and V is TRBV4-1; 12 nucleotides agree with TRBD2. V lost 5 bases and J lost 1; bases outside the gene matches: 7. The length of the CDR3 is 17 residues. The germline CDR1 and CDR2 sequences are MGHRA and YSYEKL. This CDR3 reads CASSDRLAGAGTDTQYF. CDR3 in DNA: TGCGCCAGCAGCGATAGACTAGCGGGAGCCGGCACAGATACGCAGTATTTT.

This clonotype was seen a single time. The gene calls are TRBV2 and TRBJ1-1; 7 positions match TRBD1. This CDR3 is 14 amino acids long. V lost 7 bases to trimming and J lost 1 base; unmatched junction nucleotides: 6. Germline assignment: CDR1 SNHLY and CDR2 FYNNEI. The CDR3 nucleotides read TGTGCCAGCACGACAGGGCCTTGGAACACTGAAGCTTTCTTT. As protein: CASTTGPWNTEAFF.

This clonotype has more than one count but fewer than ten. The chain joins TRBV28 to TRBJ2-3; TRBD1 matches 8 bases. The V gene end was trimmed by 3 bases and the J gene end by 0 bases; junction bases not matched to a gene: 8. The CDR3 is 17 residues long. Germline CDR1 and CDR2: MDHEN and SYDVKM. CDR3 nucleotide sequence: TGTGCCAGCAGTTTGGATGGACAGGGCCTTAGCACAGATACGCAGTATTTT. The encoded protein is CASSLDGQGLSTDTQYF.

This clonotype showed up just a few times. The chain is built from TRBV2 and TRBJ2-1; D perhaps matches TRBD2 (7 bases). CDR1 is SNHLY, CDR2 FYNNEI, per germline. Between the trimmed V and J ends, which lost 7 bases and 4 bases, there was a span of 26 bases. The CDR3 runs 18 residues. CDR3 region: CASTPAVGGASPYNEQFF. CDR3 sequence (DNA): TGTGCCAGCACGCCCGCTGTTGGGGGGGCTAGCCCTTACAATGAGCAGTTCTTC.

This clonotype was counted a few times. This chain links TRBV6-1 with TRBJ1-5; D is perhaps TRBD1 (5 bases). Trimming cost V 6 bases and J 3 bases, with 12 bases left between them. Germline CDR1 and CDR2: MNHNS and SASEGT. The CDR3 is made up of 14 amino acids. For the CDR3, the DNA is TGTGCCAGCAGCGTGGGACGGTACAATCAGCCCCAGCATTTT. The encoded protein is CASSVGRYNQPQHF.

The chain has TRBV14 and TRBJ2-1; 7 bases align to TRBD2. The CDR3 is 16 amino acids. CDR1 is SGHDN, CDR2 FVKESK, per germline. Germline trimming cut 4 bases from V and 3 bases from J; bases unmatched to any gene: 9. The chain's CDR3 is CASSPRGEGFYNEQFF. The CDR3 nucleotides read TGTGCCAGCAGCCCACGTGGGGAGGGGTTCTACAATGAGCAGTTCTTC.

The chain employs TRBV7-9 and TRBJ2-1; no clear D gene. This CDR3 spans 12 amino acids. Between the trimmed V and J ends, which lost 1 base and 10 bases, there was a span of 8 bases. Per germline, CDR1 SEHNR and CDR2 FQNEAQ (reference sequence). CDR3 nucleotides: TGTGCCAGCAGCTTAGGTAATTTCGAGCAGTTCTTC. Amino acid sequence: CASSLGNFEQFF.

The table lists this clonotype with many counts. This chain uses TRBV12-5 with TRBJ1-5; tentative D call: TRBD1 (5 bases). Deletions cut 0 bases from V and 3 bases from J, with 30 bases between. Germline lookup yields CDR1 LGHNT and CDR2 FRNRAP. The CDR3 runs 22 residues. CDR3 amino acids: CASGLVQILIGQANNINQPQHF. CDR3 DNA sequence: TGTGCTAGTGGTTTGGTCCAAATTCTAATAGGACAAGCGAACAACATCAATCAGCCCCAGCATTTT.

The J gene is TRBJ2-5, the V gene TRBV7-8; D perhaps matches TRBD1 (5 bases). The germline V and J ends were trimmed by 2 bases and 3 bases, with 13 bases remaining between them. The CDR3 runs 15 residues. Germline lookup yields CDR1 SGHVS and CDR2 FQNEAQ. CDR3 sequence reads: CASSLRQGFEETQYF. Here the CDR3 DNA reads TGTGCCAGCAGCTTACGCCAGGGATTCGAAGAGACCCAGTACTTC.

J is TRBJ1-5 and V is TRBV2; D is undetermined. The CDR3 is 15 amino acids. Trimming took off 8 bases at V and 0 bases at J, with 14 bases between the two ends. The V gene's germline CDR1 is SNHLY and CDR2 FYNNEI. The CDR3 coding sequence is TGTGCCAGCTCCCCCGCGGGAAATAGCAATCAGCCCCAGCATTTT. Translated: CASSPAGNSNQPQHF. The entire variable domain, with the rest obtained from reference TRBV2 and TRBJ1-5, is as follows: EPEVTQTPSHQVTQMGQEVILRCVPISNHLYFYWYRQILGQKVEFLVSFYNNEISEKSEIFDDQFSVERPDGSNFTLKIRSTKLEDSAMYFCASSPAGNSNQPQHFGDGTRLSIL.

This clonotype was counted many times. The rearrangement uses TRBV29-1 and TRBJ2-5; 9 bases agree with TRBD1. Unmatched junction bases numbered 3, after V lost 0 bases and J lost 1 base. The CDR3 extends over 15 amino acids. The germline CDR1 and CDR2 sequences are SQVTM and ANQGSEA. CDR3 sequence (DNA): TGCAGCGTTGAAGAATGGGGACAGGGCCAAGAGACCCAGTACTTC. The encoded protein is CSVEEWGQGQETQYF. Drawing the rest from reference TRBV29-1 and TRBJ2-5, the complete variable domain is SAVISQKPSRDICQRGTSLTIQCQVDSQVTMMFWYRQQPGQSLTLIATANQGSEATYESGFVIDKFPISRPNLTFSTLTVSNMSPEDSSIYLCSVEEWGQGQETQYFGPGTRLLVL.